What follows describes a single TCR beta chain. Antigen: not known. The assay was run at survey level. Assay used: immunoSEQ multiplex PCR; TCRdb lists only in-frame clones, some missing. The sample shows about 30,000 clones, 90% of them seen only once. Time point in this sample: approximately 12 months of natalizumab therapy. Looked up from germline, CDR1 is SGHAT and CDR2 is FQNNGV. The CDR3 length is 16 residues. Trimming took 7 bases from V and 4 from J, leaving 17 bases between them. The data were obtained in a study of multiple sclerosis patients with progressive multifocal leukoencephalopathy. Study-wide results and limits: PML-onset expanded TRB clones were detectable before and during natalizumab therapy. No common TRBV or TRBJ usage or pairing appeared at PML. In most PML patients, TRB repertoires appeared less diverse by entropy.

The source material was PBMCs, sampled from a patient treated with natalizumab. The clonotype originates from a human donor with multiple sclerosis. The chain joins TRBV11-2 to TRBJ2-6, with D possibly called TRBD1 or TRBD2 (5 bases each). CDR3 DNA: TGTGCCAGCAACCGTCCCGGGGCGCTCGGGGCCAACGTCCTGACTTTC. The encoded protein is CASNRPGALGANVLTF.